These 17 T cell receptor beta chains share one sample of origin, sequenced in a study of tumor-infiltrating lymphocytes in primary liver carcinoma. With a constant-region primer, TCR beta cDNA was made from approximately 500 ng of total RNA. Libraries of TCR beta came from three nested multiplex PCR rounds with slightly modified ARM-PCR. Primers for the first two PCR rounds were TRBV1-TRBV30 forward primers and a C-beta reverse primer (about 9 cycles per round). TCRdb analysed the multiplex PCR reads with MiXCR anew, one entry per CDR3 protein. The sample has about 310,000 distinct CDR3 sequences, 45% to 70% seen once. Germline DNA was extracted alongside blood RNA, which was obtained from unsorted whole blood. Input material: peripheral blood. The receptors derive from a woman under 40 with primary liver carcinoma and hepatitis B virus infection.

The V call is TRBV28, the J call TRBJ2-1; no reliable D call. The CDR3 totals 11 residues. The germline gives CDR1 MDHEN, CDR2 SYDVKM. V was trimmed by 8 bases and J by 5 bases, leaving 7 bases between them. CDR3 nucleotides: TGTGCCAGCTTCTTGAACAATGAGCAGTTCTTC. Its translation is CASFLNNEQFF.

As to this clonotype: A single base separates this from a much larger clone, so it may be a read error. This sequence joins TRBV6-6 and TRBJ1-2, with 12 bases fitting TRBD1. The CDR3 loop spans 14 amino acids. V shed 7 bases, J shed 7 bases, and the junction held 7 bases outside the gene matches. Germline V gene lookup returns CDR1 MNHNY and CDR2 SVGAGI (reference sequence). The CDR3 DNA reads as TGTGCCAGCACCCGGGGACAGGGGGCGCGTGGCTACACCTTC. As protein: CASTRGQGARGYTF.

The chain carries TRBV30 and TRBJ2-1, with 8 nucleotides matching TRBD2. V dropped 4 bases and J dropped 6; count of bases not matched to a gene: 14. The CDR3 runs to 16 residues. CDR1 is GTSNPN, CDR2 SVGIG, per germline (reference sequence). CDR3 loop: CAWTVQRSGSANEQFF. Here the CDR3 DNA reads TGTGCCTGGACTGTCCAAAGGAGCGGGAGTGCCAATGAGCAGTTCTTC.

Concerning this clonotype itself: A much larger clone lies one base from this, so it may be a read error. V gene TRBV7-9 combines with J gene TRBJ1-1, with D perhaps matching TRBD1 (6 bases). Germline CDR1 is SEHNR and CDR2 is FQNEAQ (reference sequence). CDR3 length equals 13 residues. The CDR3, as DNA: TGTGCCAGCAGCGCGCGACAGGAGGTGCGTCGAGGCTTT. It encodes CASSARQEVRRGF. The full variable domain, in which reference TRBV7-9 and TRBJ1-1 provide the parts outside the CDR3, is DTGVSQNPRHKITKRGQNVTFRCDPISEHNRLYWYRQTLGQGPEFLTYFQNEAQLEKSRLLSDRFSAERPKGSFSTLEIQRTEQGDSAMYLCASSARQEVRRGFGQGTRLTVV.

Concerning this clonotype: The conserved closing phenylalanine or tryptophan is absent in this CDR3, likely reflecting a read error. This chain uses TRBV11-2 with TRBJ2-1; tentatively, D is TRBD1 (5 bases). The V gene lost 5 bases and the J gene lost 1 base, with 15 bases spanning the gap. The CDR3 is made up of 16 amino acids. Germline lookup yields CDR1 SGHAT and CDR2 FQNNGV. DNA for the CDR3: TGTGCCAGCAGCGATGGGCGCAAGGGGTCCTACAATGAGCAGTTCTTA. Its protein is CASSDGRKGSYNEQFL.

Regarding this clonotype: Possible read error: a much larger clone is one base away. This rearrangement joins TRBV6-1 to TRBJ2-3; tentative D call: TRBD2 (6 bases). This CDR3 region has 19 residues. CDR1 is MNHNS, CDR2 SASEGT, per germline. The CDR3 protein is CASSAGFLGGKKSTETQYF. The CDR3 bases are TGTGCCAGCAGCGCGGGATTTCTAGGAGGGAAGAAAAGCACAGAAACGCAGTATTTT.

Note on this clonotype: This CDR3 fails to terminate in the conserved phenylalanine or tryptophan, so it likely reflects a read error. In DNA, the CDR3 is TGTGCCAGCAGCTCCGGGACCAGTGTCCGCTCTAATGAGCAGTTCATC. Protein: CASSSGTSVRSNEQFI. The chain is built from TRBV11-2 and TRBJ2-1, with D possibly being TRBD1 or TRBD2 (5 bases each). V lost 4 bases and J lost 7, with 20 bases in between. The CDR3 totals 16 residues. Germline values: CDR1 SGHAT, CDR2 FQNNGV.

The gene calls are TRBV13 and TRBJ1-5, with D hard to call. Per germline, CDR1 PRHDT and CDR2 FYEKMQ (reference sequence). This CDR3 is built from 14 residues. Trimming pared 4 bases from V and 11 bases from J, leaving 18 bases between. This CDR3 is CASSSRLLPQAQHF. The CDR3 DNA follows: TGTGCCAGCAGCTCTAGATTGTTGCCCCAAGCCCAGCATTTT.

Turning to this clonotype: No conserved phenylalanine or tryptophan is present at the end of the CDR3, so a read error is the likely explanation. This chain joins TRBV4-1 and TRBJ2-2; D ambiguous. V shed 2 bases and J shed 5 bases, with 6 bases lying between them. There are 13 residues in the CDR3. Germline V CDR1 and CDR2: MGHRA, YSYEKL. Here the CDR3 reads CASSQPRTGELFS. The CDR3 nucleotides read TGCGCCAGCAGCCAACCCCGAACCGGGGAGCTGTTTTCT.

CDR3 amino acids: CASSLGEPGNTIYF. The CDR3 coding sequence is TGTGCCAGCAGCCTAGGAGAACCTGGAAACACCATATATTTT. The chain couples TRBV28 to TRBJ1-3; D gene unclear. V was pared by 6 bases and J by 2 bases, with 11 bases between. The CDR3 spans 14 residues. Germline V gene sequence: CDR1 MDHEN, CDR2 SYDVKM.

This clonotype was counted between two and nine times. J is TRBJ1-2 and V is TRBV28; D is unresolved. The CDR3 sequence is 13 residues long. Trimming left V 4 bases short and J 8 bases short, with 14 bases between. CDR1 is MDHEN and CDR2 is SYDVKM in the germline V gene. The CDR3 nucleotides read TGTGCCAGCAGTTCCCCCTCAGACCCCGGCTACACCTTC. It yields the protein CASSSPSDPGYTF.

This clonotype was seen a few times. The chain joins TRBV7-8 to TRBJ2-1; maybe TRBD2 (5 bases). The CDR3 contains 16 residues. CDR1 and CDR2 from the germline V gene are SGHVS and FQNEAQ. V lost 0 bases, J lost 8 bases, and 17 bases lay in between. Here the CDR3 reads CASSLAGGLATDEQFF. In nucleotides, the CDR3 is TGTGCCAGCAGCTTAGCAGGCGGGCTAGCAACGGATGAGCAGTTCTTC.

As for this clonotype: Possible read error: a much larger clone is one base away. The CDR3 region has the DNA TGTGCCAGCAGACGGACAGCCTACTATGACTACACCTTC. This encodes CASRRTAYYDYTF. The chain couples TRBV6-5 to TRBJ1-2; possibly TRBD1 for D (6 bases). CDR3 length: 13 amino acids. Per the germline V gene, CDR1 is MNHEY and CDR2 is SVGAGI.

This rearrangement joins TRBV29-1 to TRBJ2-2; D not resolved. The germline CDR1 and CDR2 sequences are SQVTM and ANQGSEA. CDR3 length: 14 amino acids. V lost 5 bases to trimming and J lost 5 bases, with 15 bases between them. CDR3: CSVHLNFPTGELFF. The DNA of the CDR3 is TGCAGCGTTCACCTTAACTTTCCAACCGGGGAGCTGTTTTTT.

A word on this clonotype: At one end, the junction sequence differs from germline, possibly due to a read error. The V and J genes are TRBV13 and TRBJ2-1; 7 bases align to TRBD1. Germline assignment: CDR1 PRHDT and CDR2 FYEKMQ (reference sequence). The CDR3 runs 14 residues. This chain's CDR3 is CTSSPLYRGNEQFF. CDR3 nucleotides: TGTACCAGCAGCCCCCTCTACAGGGGCAATGAGCAGTTCTTC.

V is TRBV5-1 and J is TRBJ2-3, with D perhaps TRBD1 (5 bases). V lost 0 bases and J 2 bases, leaving 16 bases between the germline ends. The CDR3 length is 17 residues. CDR1 is SGHRS, CDR2 YFSETQ, per germline. Here the CDR3 reads CASSLGNRCLNTDTQYF. The CDR3 nucleotides read TGCGCCAGCAGCTTGGGAAACAGGTGTTTGAACACAGATACGCAGTATTTT.

The chain carries TRBV2 and TRBJ2-3; the D gene is possibly TRBD1 (5 bases). There are 16 residues in the CDR3. The V gene lost 6 bases and the J gene lost 1 base, with 17 bases spanning the gap. Germline V gene lookup returns CDR1 SNHLY and CDR2 FYNNEI. CDR3 residues: CASSMGLVRGTDTQYF. The CDR3 DNA follows: TGTGCCAGCAGCATGGGGCTAGTAAGAGGCACAGATACGCAGTATTTT.